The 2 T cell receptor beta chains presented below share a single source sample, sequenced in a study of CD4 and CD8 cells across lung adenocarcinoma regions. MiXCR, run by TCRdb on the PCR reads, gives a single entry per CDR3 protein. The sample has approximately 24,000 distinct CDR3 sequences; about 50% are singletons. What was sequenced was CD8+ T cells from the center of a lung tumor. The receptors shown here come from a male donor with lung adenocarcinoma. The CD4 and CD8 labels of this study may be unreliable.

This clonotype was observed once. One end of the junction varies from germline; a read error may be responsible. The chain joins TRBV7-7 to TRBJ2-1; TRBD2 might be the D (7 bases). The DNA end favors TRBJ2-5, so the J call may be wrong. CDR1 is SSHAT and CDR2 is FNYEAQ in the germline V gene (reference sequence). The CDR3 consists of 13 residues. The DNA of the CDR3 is TGTGCTAGCAGCTTAGGGGGGGATGAGACCCAGTACTTC. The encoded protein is CASSLGGDETQYF.

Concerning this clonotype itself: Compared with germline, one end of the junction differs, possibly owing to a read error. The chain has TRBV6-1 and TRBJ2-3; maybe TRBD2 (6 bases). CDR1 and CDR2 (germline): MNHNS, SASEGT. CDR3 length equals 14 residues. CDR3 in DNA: TGTGCCAGCAGTGAACGGGGGAAGGAAGATACCCAGTATTTC. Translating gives CASSERGKEDTQYF.